This TCR beta chain emerged from a study of T cell responses to AZD1222 COVID-19 vaccine. Findings and caveats of the study: Two doses of AZD1222 preceded a rise in Spike-specific TCR breadth and depth.

Here immunoSEQ multiplex PCR was the method, and the copy in TCRdb shows in-frame clones only, minus some. This table holds approximately 110,000 clones, around 90% found once. V was clipped by 4 bases and J by 6 bases; unmatched bases: 14. The germline gives CDR1 SGHVS, CDR2 FQNEAQ. The CDR3 contains 17 residues. In the case of this clone: Its specificity is unknown.

The input for sequencing was peripheral blood, taken on day 0 of AZD1222 vaccination. The origin of this receptor is an adult in good health. The J gene is TRBJ1-4, the V gene TRBV7-8; 7 nucleotides agree with TRBD1. CDR3 residues: CASSSRPHRGGDEKLFF. In DNA form, the CDR3 reads TGTGCCAGCAGCTCTCGGCCACACAGGGGAGGGGATGAAAAACTGTTTTTT. Variable domain in full (rest from reference TRBV7-8 and TRBJ1-4): GAGVSQSPRYKVAKRGQDVALRCDPISGHVSLFWYQQALGQGPEFLTYFQNEAQLDKSGLPSDRFFAERPEGSVSTLKIQRTQQEDSAVYLCASSSRPHRGGDEKLFFGSGTQLSVL.